This T cell receptor beta chain comes out of a study of T cell repertoires in cytomegalovirus infection. Overall study context: Public TCR beta signatures marked donors with CMV infection and the matching HLA.

This clonotype was counted only a few times. Antigen: not known. V lost 6 bases, J lost 4 bases, and 8 bases lay in between. CDR3 length: 12 amino acids. The V gene's germline CDR1 is PRHDT and CDR2 FYEKMQ (reference sequence). Via MiXCR, TCRdb re-called the reads, giving one row per CDR3 protein. Counted here are roughly 600,000 distinct CDR3 sequences, roughly a quarter occurring once; the ten biggest clones make up roughly 8%. Findings and caveats of the study: CMV-specific HLA-C-restricted TCR beta clonotypes dominated the ex vivo response. Cumulative public TCR beta family frequency identified CMV carriers with the relevant HLA.

The sequenced sample was CD8+ T cells from PBMCs. The chain employs TRBV13 and TRBJ2-3, with D hard to call. The sequence was obtained from a human donor in good health (CMV status not recorded). Some clones in this sample may be carry-over from other donors' samples. The DNA for the CDR3 is TGTGCCAGCAGTCTCCAATCAGATACGCAGTATTTT. Translation: CASSLQSDTQYF.